The 29 T cell receptor beta chains in this list originate from one sample, sequenced in a study of regulatory T cells in long-lasting Graves disease. Arm-PCR of CDR3 regions with iRepertoire HTBI primers generated TCR beta libraries. Each CDR3 protein is one row after TCRdb ran MiXCR on the multiplex PCR reads. This table holds some 600,000 distinct CDR3 sequences, roughly 15% found once. Sample time point: newly diagnosed GD, antithyroid drugs for less than 3 months. PBMC-derived RNA was used for the TCR library. The sample was also reused in another study, on T cells in Graves' hyperthyroidism and ophthalmopathy.

Source: peripheral blood mononuclear cells (PBMCs), taken at new diagnosis, from a patient treated with antithyroid drugs. The receptors stem from a young man with Graves disease.

This clonotype turned up a few times. CDR3 sequence reads: CATRGGRYGYTF. The CDR3 DNA sequence: TGTGCCACAAGGGGGGGGCGCTATGGCTACACCTTC. The chain links TRBV28 to TRBJ1-2, with D tentatively TRBD1 (6 bases). Trimming cost V 10 bases and J 4 bases, with 13 bases left between them. Germline CDR1 is MDHEN and CDR2 is SYDVKM. The CDR3 is 12 amino acids.

The chain combines TRBV28 with TRBJ1-3, with D uncertain. Trimming took off 7 bases at V and 0 bases at J, with 10 bases between the two ends. Germline V gene lookup returns CDR1 MDHEN and CDR2 SYDVKM. CDR3 length: 14 residues. The CDR3: CASTTENSGNTIYF. The CDR3 coding sequence is TGTGCCAGCACCACGGAAAACTCTGGAAACACCATATATTTT.

This clonotype was recorded a few times. The chain combines TRBV27 with TRBJ2-2; TRBD2 agrees at 9 bases. This CDR3 comprises 16 residues. The germline V gene encodes CDR1 MNHEY and CDR2 SMNVEV (reference sequence). J was trimmed by 1 base and V by 5 bases; bases with no gene match: 5. CDR3 residues: CASSHSSGENTGELFF. The CDR3 nucleotides read TGTGCCAGCAGTCACTCTAGCGGGGAGAACACCGGGGAGCTGTTTTTT.

This clonotype was detected a few times. In DNA, the CDR3 is TGTGCCAGCAGTACCGGGACAGGACGGCAGCCCCAGCATTTT. This sequence encodes CASSTGTGRQPQHF. This chain connects TRBV27 to TRBJ1-5; 8 nucleotides agree with TRBD1. The CDR3 sequence is 14 residues long. V shed 5 bases, J shed 7 bases, and the junction held 7 bases outside the gene matches. Germline CDR1 is MNHEY and CDR2 is SMNVEV (reference sequence).

V and J are TRBV20-1 and TRBJ1-6, with D perhaps matching TRBD1 (5 bases). CDR1 and CDR2 (germline): DFQATT, SNEGSKA (reference sequence). This CDR3 has 13 amino acids. Trimming stripped 4 bases from V and 7 bases from J, with 11 bases between. The CDR3 DNA reads as TGCAGTGCTATACCACAGGCAAATTCACCCCTCCACTTT. This encodes CSAIPQANSPLHF.

This clonotype appeared a few times. The chain has TRBV10-3 and TRBJ1-5, with D unclear. Deletions cut 0 bases from V and 0 bases from J, with 12 bases between. From germline, CDR1 is ENHRY and CDR2 SYGVKD. This CDR3 has 17 amino acids. The CDR3 coding sequence is TGTGCCATCAGTGAGTCGGTGGCAGAGTTTAGCAATCAGCCCCAGCATTTT. This gives the protein CAISESVAEFSNQPQHF.

The rearrangement joins TRBV5-1 to TRBJ2-5; 11 bases fit TRBD2. J lost 5 bases, V lost 2 bases, and 5 bases had no gene match. This CDR3 region has 15 residues. In germline, CDR1 is SGHRS, CDR2 YFSETQ. DNA of the CDR3: TGCGCCAGCAGCTTCACACTAGCGGGAGTGGAGACCCAGTACTTC. It specifies CASSFTLAGVETQYF.

This clonotype was counted between two and nine times. The J gene is TRBJ2-2, the V gene TRBV29-1; the D is unclear. Germline assignment: CDR1 SQVTM and CDR2 ANQGSEA. V lost 7 bases and J lost 2, with 11 bases in between. The length of the CDR3 is 13 residues. The CDR3 region has the DNA TGCAGCGCTGACACCGGAAACACCGGGGAGCTGTTTTTT. Amino acids: CSADTGNTGELFF.

V is TRBV19 and J is TRBJ2-5; the match to TRBD2 covers 7 bases. The CDR3 is made up of 15 amino acids. V trimming: 5 bases; J trimming: 3 bases; junction bases outside the gene matches: 9. In germline, CDR1 is LNHDA, CDR2 SQIVND (reference sequence). The CDR3 loop reads CASSQSGGLEETQYF. CDR3 in DNA: TGTGCCAGTAGTCAATCCGGGGGGTTGGAAGAGACCCAGTACTTC.

There are many counts of this clonotype. V and J are TRBV28 and TRBJ2-5, with a possible D match to TRBD2 (7 bases). The CDR3 has 14 residues. Germline V gene data show CDR1 as MDHEN and CDR2 as SYDVKM. V was cut by 5 bases and J by 3 bases, with 13 bases left in between. This CDR3 is CASSPRGAEETQYF. Here the CDR3 DNA reads TGTGCCAGCAGTCCCCGGGGGGCGGAAGAGACCCAGTACTTC.

This chain links TRBV30 with TRBJ1-2, with TRBD1 matching 7 bases. Germline V gene sequence: CDR1 GTSNPN, CDR2 SVGIG (reference sequence). Trimming cost V 5 bases and J 0 bases; bases outside gene matches: 6. The CDR3 contains 14 residues. CDR3 in DNA: TGTGCCTGGTATTTCACAGGGGCTAACTATGGCTACACCTTC. Protein product: CAWYFTGANYGYTF.

This clonotype has at least ten counts. The chain carries TRBV28 and TRBJ2-7; 10 positions agree with TRBD2. The CDR3 is 15 amino acids. V trimming: 7 bases; J trimming: 5 bases; junction bases outside the gene matches: 11. Germline CDR1 reads MDHEN; CDR2 reads SYDVKM. The CDR3 loop reads CASKDQQLAGHEQYF. The DNA of the CDR3 is TGTGCCAGCAAGGATCAGCAACTAGCGGGACACGAGCAGTACTTC.

This clonotype was recorded a few times. CDR3: CASSFGVNVRGMDSRLQETQYF. CDR3 DNA sequence: TGCGCCAGCAGCTTCGGGGTAAACGTTCGGGGGATGGACAGTCGGCTTCAGGAGACCCAGTACTTC. V gene TRBV5-1 combines with J gene TRBJ2-5; TRBD1 or TRBD2 may be the D gene (6 bases each). Germline V CDR1 and CDR2: SGHRS, YFSETQ. The V and J ends lost 2 bases and 5 bases respectively, with 37 bases between them. This CDR3 spans 22 amino acids.

This clonotype was seen many times. V usage is TRBV7-9 and J usage is TRBJ2-6; D is ambiguous. The V gene lost 5 bases and the J gene lost 2 bases, with 13 bases spanning the gap. CDR1 is SEHNR, CDR2 FQNEAQ, per germline (reference sequence). The CDR3 loop spans 16 amino acids. The CDR3 nucleotides read TGTGCCAGCAGCATATACTCCCCCCCTGGGGCCAACGTCCTGACTTTC. Its protein is CASSIYSPPGANVLTF. The complete variable domain, with remaining parts taken from reference TRBV7-9 and TRBJ2-6, reads DTGVSQNPRHKITKRGQNVTFRCDPISEHNRLYWYRQTLGQGPEFLTYFQNEAQLEKSRLLSDRFSAERPKGSFSTLEIQRTEQGDSAMYLCASSIYSPPGANVLTFGAGSRLTVL.

The rearrangement links TRBV12-3 or TRBV12-4 to TRBJ1-1; D not resolved. V shed 7 bases and J shed 0 bases, with 9 bases lying between them. This CDR3 spans 13 amino acids. The CDR3 sequence is CASTGGLNTEAFF. Here the CDR3 DNA reads TGTGCCAGCACCGGCGGATTGAACACTGAAGCTTTCTTT.

This clonotype was detected ten times or more. The chain uses TRBV7-8 and TRBJ1-5; a weak D match, TRBD1 (5 bases). The V end lost 0 bases, the J end lost 6 bases, and 15 bases lay between the germline ends. CDR1 SGHVS and CDR2 FQNEAQ come from the germline V gene. CDR3 length: 16 residues. The chain's CDR3 is CASSLAARQSPQPQHF. CDR3 nucleotide sequence: TGTGCCAGCAGCTTAGCTGCCCGACAGTCGCCTCAGCCCCAGCATTTT. Full variable domain (remainder filled in from reference TRBV7-8 and TRBJ1-5): GAGVSQSPRYKVAKRGQDVALRCDPISGHVSLFWYQQALGQGPEFLTYFQNEAQLDKSGLPSDRFFAERPEGSVSTLKIQRTQQEDSAVYLCASSLAARQSPQPQHFGDGTRLSIL.

Many counts were recorded for this clonotype. This chain joins TRBV28 and TRBJ2-1, with no clear D. The V and J ends lost 5 bases and 8 bases respectively, with 4 bases between them. The CDR3 consists of 10 residues. The germline CDR1 and CDR2 sequences are MDHEN and SYDVKM. The CDR3 loop is CASSVDEQFF. DNA for the CDR3: TGTGCCAGCAGTGTGGATGAGCAGTTCTTC. The variable domain in full, with the rest retrieved from reference TRBV28 and TRBJ2-1, is DVKVTQSSRYLVKRTGEKVFLECVQDMDHENMFWYRQDPGLGLRLIYFSYDVKMKEKGDIPEGYSVSREKKERFSLILESASTNQTSMYLCASSVDEQFFGPGTRLTVL.

As regards this clonotype: A much bigger clone sits one base away, suggesting this may be a read error. This chain links TRBV2 with TRBJ2-7, with 7 bases that match TRBD2. Germline V gene sequence: CDR1 SNHLY, CDR2 FYNNEI. There are 13 residues in the CDR3. In DNA, the CDR3 is TGTGCCAGCAGAGAGGAGTCGGGAGGACGATCCACCTTC. It is translated as CASREESGGRSTF.

The chain couples TRBV12-3 or TRBV12-4 to TRBJ2-7; 7 bases agree with TRBD1. J lost 3 bases, V lost 3 bases, and 5 bases had no gene match. CDR3 length: 14 amino acids. As DNA, the CDR3 is TGTGCCAGCAGTTTCTTGACAGGGCGCTACGAGCAGTACTTC. It specifies CASSFLTGRYEQYF.

Turning to this clonotype: The germline gene is not matched at one end of the junction; a read error may be the cause. The V call is TRBV2, the J call TRBJ2-2, with 10 bases fitting TRBD2. Germline-derived CDR1 and CDR2 are SNHLY and FYNNEI. This CDR3 spans 18 amino acids. CDR3 protein: CASSQDRLAGYYTGELFF. CDR3 in DNA: TGCGCCAGCAGCCAAGATAGACTAGCGGGCTACTACACCGGGGAGCTGTTTTTT.

The CDR3 loop is CASSFSGGPGETQYF. CDR3 DNA sequence: TGTGCCAGCAGTTTTAGCGGAGGGCCGGGAGAGACCCAGTACTTC. The rearrangement uses TRBV27 and TRBJ2-5; the D gene is possibly TRBD2 (6 bases). V lost 3 bases, J lost 4 bases, and 15 bases lay in between. Looked up from germline, CDR1 is MNHEY and CDR2 is SMNVEV (reference sequence). The CDR3 contains 15 residues.

This clonotype was observed a handful of times. This chain joins TRBV18 and TRBJ2-1, with 7 bases fitting TRBD1. V gave up 2 bases and J gave up 4 bases; unmatched junction bases: 2. Germline lookup yields CDR1 KGHSH and CDR2 LQKENI. This CDR3 comprises 14 residues. In nucleotides, the CDR3 is TGTGCCAGCTCACCAACAGGGGCTTACAATGAGCAGTTCTTC. Encoded protein: CASSPTGAYNEQFF.

V and J are TRBV20-1 and TRBJ2-7; D is ambiguous. Germline V gene data show CDR1 as DFQATT and CDR2 as SNEGSKA (reference sequence). The CDR3 spans 14 residues. V lost 6 bases and J 2 bases, leaving 17 bases between the germline ends. In DNA, the CDR3 is TGCAGTGCCCGGAGACTCTTACAGACCTACGAGCAGTACTTC. Translating it yields CSARRLLQTYEQYF.

This clonotype was recorded many times. The CDR3 is CASSNNRGNYNEQFF. CDR3 DNA: TGTGCCAGCAGTAATAATAGGGGGAACTACAATGAGCAGTTCTTC. The chain has TRBV28 and TRBJ2-1; tentatively, D is TRBD1 (6 bases). CDR3 length equals 15 residues. V gave up 5 bases and J gave up 3 bases, with 14 bases separating them. CDR1 and CDR2 (germline): MDHEN, SYDVKM.

The rearrangement joins TRBV14 to TRBJ2-7; TRBD2 is a possible D gene (5 bases). The germline gives CDR1 SGHDN, CDR2 FVKESK. CDR3 length: 17 amino acids. V was cut by 4 bases and J by 2 bases, with 21 bases left in between. The CDR3: CASSRGDYGGRPYEQYF. CDR3 sequence (DNA): TGTGCCAGCAGCCGGGGAGATTACGGCGGGCGACCCTACGAGCAGTACTTC. The variable domain in full, completed from reference TRBV14 and TRBJ2-7, reads EAGVTQFPSHSVIEKGQTVTLRCDPISGHDNLYWYRRVMGKEIKFLLHFVKESKQDESGMPNNRFLAERTGGTYSTLKVQPAELEDSGVYFCASSRGDYGGRPYEQYFGPGTRLTVT.

This clonotype turned up a few times. V is TRBV18 and J is TRBJ1-6, with D tentatively TRBD1 (5 bases). The CDR3 runs to 14 residues. The V gene lost 4 bases and the J gene lost 7 bases, with 11 bases spanning the gap. Germline assignment: CDR1 KGHSH and CDR2 LQKENI. CDR3 DNA: TGTGCCAGCTCACGGGACCCCGAAAATTCACCCCTCCACTTT. Translated: CASSRDPENSPLHF.

This clonotype was found a few times. The chain combines TRBV13 with TRBJ1-1; perhaps TRBD1 as D (6 bases). Germline V lookup: CDR1 PRHDT, CDR2 FYEKMQ (reference sequence). V was pared by 7 bases and J by 0 bases, with 15 bases between. This CDR3 region has 15 residues. In DNA, the CDR3 is TGTGCCAGCAACTTTGGGGGGCGGATGAACACTGAAGCTTTCTTT. Amino acids: CASNFGGRMNTEAFF.

This clonotype was seen repeatedly, ten times or more. The chain uses TRBV6-5 and TRBJ2-3, with 9 bases lining up with TRBD2. Trimming cost V 4 bases and J 0 bases; bases outside gene matches: 14. CDR1 is MNHEY and CDR2 is SVGAGI in the germline V gene. The CDR3 sequence is 19 residues long. The CDR3 DNA reads TGTGCCAGCAGTTCTTCCGAGCGGGAGGTCCCGTCTAGCACAGATACGCAGTATTTT. Its protein is CASSSSEREVPSSTDTQYF.

Ten or more counts support this clonotype. The chain joins TRBV24-1 to TRBJ2-3; D gene uncertain. CDR1 and CDR2 from the germline V gene are KGHDR and SFDVKD. The germline V and J ends were trimmed by 3 bases and 3 bases, with 9 bases remaining between them. The CDR3 runs to 14 residues. CDR3 DNA sequence: TGTGCCACCAGTGATGCCGGTACGACAGATACGCAGTATTTT. It yields the protein CATSDAGTTDTQYF.